This T cell receptor (beta chain) was recovered during a study of patients and donors after allogeneic stem cell transplantation. Each CDR3 protein is one row after TCRdb ran MiXCR on the RT-PCR reads. The sample lists some 880,000 distinct CDR3 sequences, approximately 18% occurring once. The junction had 7 bases not matched to a gene; V was cut back by 1 base and J by 6 bases. In germline, CDR1 is ENHRY, CDR2 SYGVKD. The length of the CDR3 is 15 residues. A few counts support this clonotype. The V and J genes are TRBV10-3 and TRBJ2-3; 7 bases match TRBD1. Sequenced: blood, either unsorted or a sorted T cell fraction (not recorded which). The sequence was collected from a human donor who was either an allogeneic HSCT recipient or a stem cell or donor lymphocyte infusion donor (not recorded which). It is not recorded whose cells these are; they may come from a transplant donor. The CDR3 spells CAISEWDSSGDTQYF. Here the CDR3 DNA reads TGTGCCATCAGTGAGTGGGACAGCTCGGGCGATACGCAGTATTTT.